Reported below is one T cell receptor (beta chain). The antigen is not known. This sample stems from a study of vaccination and CD4 T cells after COVID-19. For the study at large: Samples were taken after vaccination, a median of around 76 days after dose two, with a range of 14 to 241. Investigators stimulated cells with overlapping spike peptides drawn from SARS-CoV-2, HCoV-NL63, HCoV-OC43 and HCoV-229E.

Treatment given: approximately nine-day PBMC culture with coronavirus spike peptide pools or control peptides (ViraFEST assay). Via ViraFEST, peptide pools expanded antigen-specific T cells before TCR sequencing. General study points: Convalescent patients gained a median about 90% of their reactive clones only post-vaccination.

The Oncomine TCR Beta short-read assay sequenced DNA from cultured CD4+ T cells. TCRdb passed the PCR reads through MiXCR, listing each CDR3 protein once. The sample has around 10,000 distinct CDR3 sequences; 66% are singletons. The source is a human donor who had recovered from COVID-19. Specimen: CD4+ T cells from blood, cultured in vitro.

The CDR3 DNA sequence: TGCAGTGCGCCGCGGGGGGCGCAAGAGACCCAGTACTTC. Amino acids: CSAPRGAQETQYF. The chain joins TRBV20-1 to TRBJ2-5; 8 positions agree with TRBD2. V was pared by 6 bases and J by 2 bases, with 5 bases of the junction left unmatched. Germline values: CDR1 DFQATT, CDR2 SNEGSKA (reference sequence). CDR3 length equals 13 residues.